These T cell receptor beta chains were read from a single sample in a study of blood T cell repertoires in COVID-19. Data came from immunoSEQ multiplex PCR; TCRdb stores just in-frame clones and leaves some out. The sample has roughly 200,000 clones, more than 65% seen once. Material for sequencing was peripheral blood. All receptors come from a man aged 50 or older with active or convalescent COVID-19. CDR3s include the opening cysteine and the closing phenylalanine or tryptophan. The order of the fields is D gene, J gene, V gene, clone size, CDR3 DNA, CDR3 protein. The D gene is left open where the match is weak. Rows may omit the clone size; those that give it use once, few, many or a size class.

d_call: NA; j_call: TRBJ1-2; v_call: TRBV29-1; clone_size: once; cdr3_nt: TGCAGCGTCCCCCTTCGGGGGGCGTTATATGGCTACACCTTC; cdr3_aa: CSVPLRGALYGYTF
d_call: NA; j_call: TRBJ2-7; v_call: TRBV11-2; clone_size: NA; cdr3_nt: TGTGCCAGCAGCGCCCCTTCGGTTAGCGAGCAGTACTTC; cdr3_aa: CASSAPSVSEQYF
d_call: TRBD2; j_call: TRBJ2-7; v_call: TRBV5-5; clone_size: NA; cdr3_nt: TGTGCCAGCAGCTTGGGACTAGCGGGGGGCCTGAGCTCCTACGAGCAGTACTTC; cdr3_aa: CASSLGLAGGLSSYEQYF
d_call: NA; j_call: TRBJ1-1; v_call: TRBV7-8; clone_size: NA; cdr3_nt: TGTGCCAGCAGCGAAGGCCTTCGGGCTGAAGCTTTCTTT; cdr3_aa: CASSEGLRAEAFF
d_call: TRBD1; j_call: TRBJ2-7; v_call: TRBV19; clone_size: NA; cdr3_nt: TGTGCCAGTAGTATGGCGGGGACAGGGGCCTCCTACGAGCAGTACTTC; cdr3_aa: CASSMAGTGASYEQYF
d_call: NA; j_call: TRBJ2-5; v_call: TRBV2; clone_size: NA; cdr3_nt: TGTGCCAGCAGGTTACTACCTAGGGAGACCCAGTACTTC; cdr3_aa: CASRLLPRETQYF
d_call: NA; j_call: TRBJ2-3; v_call: TRBV5-1; clone_size: NA; cdr3_nt: TGCGCCAGCAGCTTATCCAGGGTAGGGGATACGCAGTATTTT; cdr3_aa: CASSLSRVGDTQYF
d_call: TRBD1; j_call: TRBJ2-1; v_call: TRBV2; clone_size: NA; cdr3_nt: TGTGCCAGCATGGGTAACAGGGGGTACAATGAGCAGTTCTTC; cdr3_aa: CASMGNRGYNEQFF
d_call: TRBD1; j_call: TRBJ2-1; v_call: TRBV9; clone_size: NA; cdr3_nt: TGTGCCAGCAGCGCTTGGGACAGCTACAATGAGCAGTTCTTC; cdr3_aa: CASSAWDSYNEQFF
d_call: NA; j_call: TRBJ1-2; v_call: TRBV7-3; clone_size: NA; cdr3_nt: TGTGCCAGTCGACAGGTCCGCTATGGCTACACCTTC; cdr3_aa: CASRQVRYGYTF
d_call: TRBD1; j_call: TRBJ1-1; v_call: TRBV5-1; clone_size: NA; cdr3_nt: TGCGCCAGCAGCATAAGACAGGGAAAGGACACTGAAGCTTTCTTT; cdr3_aa: CASSIRQGKDTEAFF
d_call: TRBD1; j_call: TRBJ1-4; v_call: TRBV30; clone_size: NA; cdr3_nt: TGTGCCTGGCACCGGGACAGAGGACAGGAAAAACTGTTTTTT; cdr3_aa: CAWHRDRGQEKLFF
d_call: TRBD1; j_call: TRBJ1-2; v_call: TRBV7-9; clone_size: NA; cdr3_nt: TGTGCCAGCAGCCGGGACAGGGCTCCCTATGGCTACACCTTC; cdr3_aa: CASSRDRAPYGYTF
d_call: TRBD2; j_call: TRBJ2-3; v_call: TRBV27; clone_size: NA; cdr3_nt: TGTGCCAGCAGTTGGTCCCCGACTAGCGGGAGCACAGATACGCAGTATTTT; cdr3_aa: CASSWSPTSGSTDTQYF
d_call: NA; j_call: TRBJ2-3; v_call: TRBV24-1; clone_size: NA; cdr3_nt: TGTGCCACCAATGCGCGGTCCACAGATACGCAGTATTTT; cdr3_aa: CATNARSTDTQYF
d_call: TRBD1; j_call: TRBJ2-7; v_call: TRBV6-5; clone_size: NA; cdr3_nt: TGTGCCAGCAGTTACCTGGGACAGTCCCTCGACGAGCAGTACTTC; cdr3_aa: CASSYLGQSLDEQYF
d_call: NA; j_call: TRBJ2-1; v_call: TRBV2; clone_size: NA; cdr3_nt: TGTGCCAGCAGTTTACTTGGGAGTAGGGAACGGTTCTTC; cdr3_aa: CASSLLGSRERFF
d_call: TRBD1; j_call: TRBJ1-5; v_call: TRBV29-1; clone_size: NA; cdr3_nt: TGCAGCGTTCGACTGACAGGGCAGGGTCAGCCCCAGCATTTT; cdr3_aa: CSVRLTGQGQPQHF
d_call: NA; j_call: TRBJ1-3; v_call: TRBV10-3; clone_size: NA; cdr3_nt: TGTGCCATCAGTGAATCAGGGTGGGACACCATATATTTT; cdr3_aa: CAISESGWDTIYF
d_call: NA; j_call: TRBJ2-5; v_call: TRBV7-8; clone_size: once; cdr3_nt: TGTGCCAGCAGCCCCCCGGAGGGAGAGACCCAGTACTTC; cdr3_aa: CASSPPEGETQYF
d_call: TRBD1; j_call: TRBJ1-5; v_call: TRBV6-6; clone_size: NA; cdr3_nt: TGTGCCAGCAGTTACTCAGGGGGCGGGTTAACGCCCCAGCATTTT; cdr3_aa: CASSYSGGGLTPQHF
d_call: TRBD2; j_call: TRBJ2-7; v_call: TRBV12-3/TRBV12-4; clone_size: NA; cdr3_nt: TGTGCCAGCAGCACTAGCGGGGGGGCCGAGCAGTACTTC; cdr3_aa: CASSTSGGAEQYF
d_call: NA; j_call: TRBJ1-1; v_call: TRBV5-1; clone_size: NA; cdr3_nt: TGCGCCAGCAGCCCGGGGGGTAACACTGAAGCTTTCTTT; cdr3_aa: CASSPGGNTEAFF
d_call: TRBD2; j_call: TRBJ2-1; v_call: TRBV7-3; clone_size: NA; cdr3_nt: TGTGCCAGCAGCTTGGGCCCTAGCGGGGGGGGCCATGAGCAGTTCTTC; cdr3_aa: CASSLGPSGGGHEQFF
d_call: NA; j_call: TRBJ1-1; v_call: TRBV12-3/TRBV12-4; clone_size: NA; cdr3_nt: TGTGCCAGCAGTTTCCCGACAGGCGAAGCTTTCTTT; cdr3_aa: CASSFPTGEAFF
d_call: NA; j_call: TRBJ1-6; v_call: TRBV10-3; clone_size: once; cdr3_nt: TGTGCCATCACTAGTGACGGCCGTCGGTCACCCCTCCACTTT; cdr3_aa: CAITSDGRRSPLHF
d_call: NA; j_call: TRBJ2-6; v_call: TRBV2; clone_size: few; cdr3_nt: TGTGCCAGCAGTGAAACCCGGGCTGGGGCCAACGTCCTGACTTTC; cdr3_aa: CASSETRAGANVLTF
d_call: NA; j_call: TRBJ1-1; v_call: TRBV5-1; clone_size: NA; cdr3_nt: TGCGCCAGCAGCTTGGTAGTCGAGGGCACTGAAGCTTTCTTT; cdr3_aa: CASSLVVEGTEAFF
d_call: NA; j_call: TRBJ2-1; v_call: TRBV5-8; clone_size: NA; cdr3_nt: TGTGCCAGCAGCTTGAGCAGGGTTCCGAGAGACAATGAGCAGTTCTTC; cdr3_aa: CASSLSRVPRDNEQFF
d_call: NA; j_call: TRBJ1-2; v_call: TRBV7-9; clone_size: NA; cdr3_nt: TGTGCCAGCAGCTTATCCGGTAGAGCCAACTATGGCTACACCTTC; cdr3_aa: CASSLSGRANYGYTF
d_call: NA; j_call: TRBJ2-5; v_call: TRBV24-1; clone_size: once; cdr3_nt: TGTGCCACCAGTGATTTTTCGGGAGAGACCCAGTACTTC; cdr3_aa: CATSDFSGETQYF
d_call: NA; j_call: TRBJ1-6; v_call: TRBV2; clone_size: NA; cdr3_nt: TGTGCCAGCGGGCCAGGGCTGAATTCACCCCTCCACTTT; cdr3_aa: CASGPGLNSPLHF
d_call: TRBD1; j_call: TRBJ1-5; v_call: TRBV28; clone_size: NA; cdr3_nt: TGTGCCAGCAGACCGCGGGACAGGGTTAAGTCCCAGCATTTT; cdr3_aa: CASRPRDRVKSQHF
d_call: TRBD2; j_call: TRBJ2-3; v_call: TRBV9; clone_size: NA; cdr3_nt: TGTGCCAGCAGCGTGCGAGCGGGGGACACCACAGATACGCAGTATTTT; cdr3_aa: CASSVRAGDTTDTQYF
d_call: TRBD1; j_call: TRBJ1-4; v_call: TRBV7-8; clone_size: NA; cdr3_nt: TGTGCCAGCAGCCGCCCGGGACAGGGGATATTAACTAATGAAAAACTGTTTTTT; cdr3_aa: CASSRPGQGILTNEKLFF
d_call: NA; j_call: TRBJ2-3; v_call: TRBV6-5; clone_size: NA; cdr3_nt: TGTGCCAGCAGCAGGGTTTCTTTAGGCACAGATACGCAGTATTTT; cdr3_aa: CASSRVSLGTDTQYF
d_call: TRBD1; j_call: TRBJ2-7; v_call: TRBV6-2/TRBV6-3; clone_size: NA; cdr3_nt: TGTGCCAGCAGTTACTCCGACAGGGCTCCCTCCTACGAGCAGTACTTC; cdr3_aa: CASSYSDRAPSYEQYF
d_call: NA; j_call: TRBJ1-5; v_call: TRBV30; clone_size: NA; cdr3_nt: TGTGCCTGGAGTCCGGGGTATAGCAATCAGCCCCAGCATTTT; cdr3_aa: CAWSPGYSNQPQHF
d_call: NA; j_call: TRBJ2-7; v_call: TRBV7-3; clone_size: NA; cdr3_nt: TGTGCCAGCAGCTTAACGAGAGACTCCTACGAGCAGTACTTC; cdr3_aa: CASSLTRDSYEQYF
d_call: TRBD2; j_call: TRBJ2-1; v_call: TRBV7-2; clone_size: NA; cdr3_nt: TGTGCCAGCAGCCTTAGCGGGGGGGCCCACAATGAGCAGTTCTTC; cdr3_aa: CASSLSGGAHNEQFF
d_call: TRBD1; j_call: TRBJ1-6; v_call: TRBV7-6; clone_size: NA; cdr3_nt: TGTGCCAGCAGCTCCACAGGGGATTCACCCCTCCACTTT; cdr3_aa: CASSSTGDSPLHF
d_call: TRBD2; j_call: TRBJ2-1; v_call: TRBV30; clone_size: NA; cdr3_nt: TGTGCCTGGAGGGATGGGACTAGTCGTGAGGCGCAGTTCTTC; cdr3_aa: CAWRDGTSREAQFF
d_call: TRBD1; j_call: TRBJ2-5; v_call: TRBV15; clone_size: NA; cdr3_nt: TGTGCCACCAGCAAGACCGGGACAGGGGCGGCCCAGTACTTC; cdr3_aa: CATSKTGTGAAQYF
d_call: NA; j_call: TRBJ2-2; v_call: TRBV6-2/TRBV6-3; clone_size: NA; cdr3_nt: TGTGCCAGCAGTTGGGATAGGGGGACCGGGGAGCTGTTTTTT; cdr3_aa: CASSWDRGTGELFF